This TCR beta chain emerged from a study of blood T cell repertoires in COVID-19. Study in general: COVID-19 samples from acute and convalescent phases originated in the United States, Italy and Spain. The cDNA or gDNA used as material had been derived from T cells, B-cell-depleted T cells, or PBMCs.

The CDR3 runs 12 residues. From germline, CDR1 is SGHNT and CDR2 YENEEA. Trimming left V 0 bases short and J 9 bases short, with 6 bases between. In the study's own analysis: Amplification of reference gene primers provided the estimated nucleated cell counts. The data were produced by immunoSEQ multiplex PCR, yet TCRdb's version contains in-frame clones alone and is incomplete. The DNA was the basis for D and trimming; V, J and clone size are from that table. Of 150,000 to 200,000 clones detected, around 83% appear once; the ten largest clones hold 0.99%. J is TRBJ2-1 and V is TRBV11-3; D is uncertain. This receptor was taken from a young man with acute or convalescent COVID-19. The specimen sequenced was peripheral blood. Written as DNA, the CDR3 is TGTGCCAGCAGCTTAGATCGGGTTGAGCAGTTCTTC. Protein product: CASSLDRVEQFF.